Sequencing of this TCR beta chain was carried out in a study of T cells in Graves' hyperthyroidism and ophthalmopathy. There are 14 residues in the CDR3. CDR1 is LNHDA, CDR2 SQIVND, per germline (reference sequence). Trimming at V came to 7 bases and at J to 1 base, leaving 3 bases not matched to a gene. RNA transcripts gave rise to amplified TCR beta CDR3 regions. The primer set for the first-round RT-PCR of the TCR CDR3 was HTBI. TCRdb redid the calling of the multiplex PCR reads with MiXCR, one entry per CDR3 protein. This sample yields 300,000 to 400,000 distinct CDR3 sequences, of which around 13% are seen a single time; 8% to 13% belongs to the top ten.

This sequence joins TRBV19 and TRBJ1-4; 7 bases match TRBD1. This clonotype originated in a woman in her fifties or sixties with Graves' hyperthyroidism. The material sequenced was blood. In nucleotides, the CDR3 is TGTGCCAGTACCACAGGGGAAACTAATGAAAAACTGTTTTTT. It specifies CASTTGETNEKLFF.